Listed here are 22 T cell receptor beta chains from one sample, sequenced in a study of beta chain features in type 1 diabetes. Every bit of the isolated RNA underwent reverse transcription, so sequencing read expressed TCRB transcripts. The repertoire was sequenced with immunoSEQ multiplex PCR; TCRdb's copy has only in-frame clones and lacks some. The profile shows approximately 240,000 clones, 16% of them singletons. The antigens for these receptors are not known. Broader study findings: Researchers report that Type 1 diabetes patients had moderately but significantly shorter TCRB CDR3s across all four CD4+ subsets.

Sample: naive CD4+ T cells from blood. All receptors come from a man between 25 and 39 years old with type 1 diabetes.

This rearrangement joins TRBV19 to TRBJ2-4; D call uncertain. V shed 5 bases and J shed 2 bases, with 7 bases lying between them. The CDR3 runs 13 residues. Germline V lookup: CDR1 LNHDA, CDR2 SQIVND (reference sequence). The DNA of the CDR3 is TGTGCCAGTAGTGCCGAGACCAAAAACATTCAGTACTTC. Translating gives CASSAETKNIQYF.

With regard to this clone: This same CDR3 is encoded by further DNA sequences in the sample. The chain combines TRBV5-1 with TRBJ2-3; no clear D gene. Germline CDR1 and CDR2: SGHRS and YFSETQ. The germline V and J ends were trimmed by 3 bases and 0 bases, with 5 bases remaining between them. The length of the CDR3 is 13 residues. CDR3 sequence (DNA): TGCGCCAGCAGCTCCACTAGCACAGATACGCAGTATTTT. This sequence encodes CASSSTSTDTQYF.

The rearrangement links TRBV25-1 to TRBJ2-7; D is unclear. CDR1 and CDR2 (germline): MGHDK, SYGVNS. V was clipped by 2 bases and J by 2 bases, with 13 bases between them. The CDR3 contains 15 residues. CDR3 amino acids: CASSEGQPAPYEQYF. The CDR3 nucleotides read TGTGCCAGCAGTGAAGGGCAACCCGCCCCCTACGAGCAGTACTTC.

This clone has just a few counts. The rearrangement uses TRBV7-3 and TRBJ2-3; possibly TRBD2 for D (6 bases). The V end was cut by 6 bases, the J end by 4 bases, with 17 bases between. CDR1 is SGHTA and CDR2 is FQGTGA in the germline V gene. CDR3 length equals 15 residues. The CDR3 DNA sequence: TGTGCCAGCAGACCTGGGACTGCGGGCGCAGATACGCAGTATTTT. Amino acid sequence: CASRPGTAGADTQYF.

In this sample, this clone turned up a few times. Within the sample, other DNA sequences also encode this same CDR3. This chain joins TRBV30 and TRBJ1-1; weak D call: TRBD1 (6 bases). CDR1 is GTSNPN, CDR2 SVGIG, per germline (reference sequence). CDR3 length equals 13 residues. V was shortened by 2 bases and J by 1 base, with 8 bases between the two germline ends. CDR3 sequence (DNA): TGTGCCTGGAGTAAACAGGGGAACACTGAAGCTTTCTTT. Translating it yields CAWSKQGNTEAFF.

The rearrangement uses TRBV9 and TRBJ2-3, with D possibly TRBD2 on 6 matching bases. V was trimmed by 7 bases and J by 1 base, leaving 10 bases between them. Germline V gene sequence: CDR1 SGDLS, CDR2 YYNGEE. The CDR3 length is 13 residues. CDR3 DNA: TGTGCCAGCGGAGGGTCCGGCACAGATACGCAGTATTTT. Its protein product is CASGGSGTDTQYF.

This clone was observed a few times. The J gene is TRBJ1-1, the V gene TRBV25-1; 11 nucleotides match TRBD1. Trimming took 0 bases from V and 1 from J; bases not matched to a gene: 4. The CDR3 is 17 amino acids. Germline-derived CDR1 and CDR2 are MGHDK and SYGVNS. The CDR3 DNA reads as TGTGCCAGCAGTGAATACGGGACAGGGGGACCGAACACTGAAGCTTTCTTT. Amino acid sequence: CASSEYGTGGPNTEAFF.

This clone turned up a few times. This CDR3 is also generated by other DNA sequences in the sample. The rearrangement joins TRBV30 to TRBJ2-5; D unresolved. The CDR3 runs to 12 residues. From germline, CDR1 is GTSNPN and CDR2 SVGIG (reference sequence). V was shortened by 1 base and J by 4 bases, with 7 bases between the two germline ends. The CDR3 nucleotides are TGTGCCTGGAGTGGGGGTCGAGAGACCCAGTACTTC. Protein: CAWSGGRETQYF.

This chain uses TRBV4-3 with TRBJ2-2; 9 positions agree with TRBD1. Germline loops: CDR1 LGHNA, CDR2 YSLEER. The trim removed 3 bases at V and 2 bases at J, leaving 4 bases unmatched. This CDR3 is built from 16 residues. CDR3 bases: TGCGCCAGCAGCCAGATAACAGGGGGCAACACCGGGGAGCTGTTTTTT. Translation: CASSQITGGNTGELFF.

V is TRBV29-1 and J is TRBJ2-3; D might be TRBD2 (6 bases). V shed 6 bases and J shed 2 bases, with 12 bases lying between them. Germline V gives CDR1 SQVTM, CDR2 ANQGSEA. The CDR3 runs 13 residues. The DNA of the CDR3 is TGCAGCGTCCTAGCGCCCCTCACAGATACGCAGTATTTT. It specifies CSVLAPLTDTQYF.

The V call is TRBV5-1, the J call TRBJ2-5; 7 nucleotides line up with TRBD1. The length of the CDR3 is 14 residues. Trimming took 1 base from V and 2 from J; bases not matched to a gene: 2. The V gene's germline CDR1 is SGHRS and CDR2 YFSETQ. CDR3 sequence reads: CASSLMGQQETQYF. In DNA, the CDR3 is TGCGCCAGCAGCTTGATGGGACAGCAAGAGACCCAGTACTTC.

This chain connects TRBV7-9 to TRBJ2-7; 10 positions agree with TRBD1. The ends lost 5 bases at V and 5 bases at J; junction bases unmatched: 6. From germline, CDR1 is SEHNR and CDR2 FQNEAQ (reference sequence). CDR3 size: 14 residues. CDR3 coding DNA: TGTGCCAGCAGCCCTAGGACAGGGGGGCACGAGCAGTACTTC. This encodes CASSPRTGGHEQYF.

Points on this clone: Different DNA sequences within this sample yield the same CDR3. This chain links TRBV5-1 with TRBJ2-5; 9 nucleotides match TRBD1. Germline values: CDR1 SGHRS, CDR2 YFSETQ. V dropped 2 bases and J dropped 4; count of bases not matched to a gene: 3. The CDR3 is 14 amino acids. The CDR3 coding sequence is TGCGCCAGCAGCTTACAGGGGGCCAGAGAGACCCAGTACTTC. Protein: CASSLQGARETQYF.

The V gene is TRBV18, the J gene TRBJ2-7, with D possibly matching TRBD2 (6 bases). This CDR3 has 15 residues. Germline values: CDR1 KGHSH, CDR2 LQKENI. V was trimmed by 2 bases and J by 1 base, leaving 12 bases between them. The CDR3 DNA is TGTGCCAGCTCACCAAGGAGGGACGGGTCCTACGAGCAGTACTTC. Protein product: CASSPRRDGSYEQYF.

This clone was observed a few times. The V gene is TRBV9, the J gene TRBJ2-7; D not certain. With 1 base removed from V and 0 bases from J, the gap between germline ends came to 11 bases. From germline, CDR1 is SGDLS and CDR2 YYNGEE. This CDR3 contains 15 residues. The CDR3 bases are TGTGCCAGCAGCGTAAGCGCTCAGAGCTCCTACGAGCAGTACTTC. Translating gives CASSVSAQSSYEQYF.

The gene calls are TRBV30 and TRBJ2-1; maybe TRBD1 (6 bases). CDR1 is GTSNPN, CDR2 SVGIG, per germline (reference sequence). V lost 3 bases and J lost 0, with 9 bases in between. The CDR3 sequence is 14 residues long. CDR3 in amino acids: CAWRGAHSYNEQFF. DNA for the CDR3: TGTGCCTGGAGGGGGGCACACTCCTACAATGAGCAGTTCTTC. The whole variable domain, filled in from reference TRBV30 and TRBJ2-1, reads SQTIHQWPATLVQPVGSPLSLECTVEGTSNPNLYWYRQAAGRGLQLLFYSVGIGQISSEVPQNLSASRPQDRQFILSSKKLLLSDSGFYLCAWRGAHSYNEQFFGPGTRLTVL.

The CDR3 bases are TGTGCCAGCAGTTTATGGGAACTAGCGGTCAATGAGCAGTTCTTC. Translation: CASSLWELAVNEQFF. This sequence joins TRBV27 and TRBJ2-1; 8 positions match TRBD2. Trimming took 1 base from V and 6 from J; bases not matched to a gene: 5. CDR3 length equals 15 residues. Germline assignment: CDR1 MNHEY and CDR2 SMNVEV (reference sequence).

This chain uses TRBV29-1 with TRBJ2-3, with a tentative D call TRBD1 (6 bases). Between the trimmed V and J ends, which lost 8 bases and 4 bases, there was a span of 19 bases. The CDR3 runs 14 residues. Per the germline V gene, CDR1 is SQVTM and CDR2 is ANQGSEA. The chain's CDR3 is CSSAPGAGADTQYF. CDR3 nucleotides: TGCAGCTCCGCCCCAGGGGCTGGGGCAGATACGCAGTATTTT.

V usage is TRBV7-9 and J usage is TRBJ2-1, with D possibly matching TRBD1 (6 bases). CDR3 length equals 14 residues. The germline gives CDR1 SEHNR, CDR2 FQNEAQ (reference sequence). Trimming removed 1 base at V and 5 bases at J, with 9 bases between. Here the CDR3 reads CASSLGRGHNEQFF. CDR3 coding DNA: TGTGCCAGCAGCTTAGGCAGGGGCCACAATGAGCAGTTCTTC.

This chain links TRBV18 with TRBJ1-1; D is ambiguous. Per the germline V gene, CDR1 is KGHSH and CDR2 is LQKENI. Trimming stripped 3 bases from V and 5 bases from J, with 16 bases between. The CDR3 is 15 amino acids. CDR3 in amino acids: CASSPPSSPGTEAFF. For the CDR3, the DNA is TGTGCCAGCTCACCCCCTTCCAGCCCCGGGACTGAAGCTTTCTTT.

This clone was counted a few times. V gene TRBV29-1 combines with J gene TRBJ1-1; perhaps TRBD1 as D (6 bases). Germline assignment: CDR1 SQVTM and CDR2 ANQGSEA. CDR3 length equals 12 residues. V was clipped by 4 bases and J by 11 bases, with 17 bases between them. CDR3 sequence: CSVVGGVSSAFF. The CDR3 coding sequence is TGCAGCGTTGTAGGGGGGGTTTCGAGTGCTTTCTTT.

This clone was seen a handful of times. The CDR3 region has the DNA TGTGCCGGGGATTCGTCCCTAGGCTACACCTTC. Protein product: CAGDSSLGYTF. The rearrangement joins TRBV7-9 to TRBJ1-2; D uncertain. Germline-derived CDR1 and CDR2 are SEHNR and FQNEAQ (reference sequence). The CDR3 consists of 11 residues. The V gene lost 11 bases and the J gene lost 8 bases, with 15 bases spanning the gap.